Each of the 16 T cell receptor beta chains below was sequenced from the same sample in a study of blood T cell repertoires in COVID-19. TCRdb's copy holds only in-frame clones and misses some; the assay was immunoSEQ multiplex PCR. The top ten hold 3.5% to 4.5% of the sample, which has about 200,000 clones, about nine tenths seen once. Input material: peripheral blood. All receptors derive from a man in his fifties or sixties with acute or convalescent COVID-19.

This clone was observed a handful of times. CDR3 in amino acids: CASSVEQGDTEAFF. The CDR3 bases are TGTGCCAGCAGTGTGGAACAGGGAGACACTGAAGCTTTCTTT. The V and J genes are TRBV2 and TRBJ1-1; D perhaps matches TRBD1 (6 bases). The CDR3 contains 14 residues. Trimming pared 4 bases from V and 3 bases from J, leaving 12 bases between. CDR1 and CDR2 (germline): SNHLY, FYNNEI.

The chain has TRBV7-9 and TRBJ2-4; TRBD2 might be the D (7 bases). This CDR3 is 12 amino acids long. Trimming left V 5 bases short and J 8 bases short, with 10 bases between. The germline V gene encodes CDR1 SEHNR and CDR2 FQNEAQ (reference sequence). CDR3 region: CASSQGGDIQYF. CDR3 bases: TGTGCCAGCAGCCAAGGGGGGGACATTCAGTACTTC.

This chain connects TRBV12-3 or TRBV12-4 to TRBJ1-2; D gene uncertain. This CDR3 spans 13 amino acids. Trimming took 3 bases from V and 8 from J, leaving 13 bases between them. This CDR3 reads CASSLGRGYGYTF. CDR3 DNA sequence: TGTGCCAGCAGTTTGGGCCGCGGGTACGGCTACACCTTC.

The V gene is TRBV7-9, the J gene TRBJ1-4; a weak D match, TRBD1 (6 bases). CDR1 and CDR2 (germline): SEHNR, FQNEAQ (reference sequence). Trimming cost V 3 bases and J 3 bases, with 11 bases left between them. The CDR3 covers 15 residues. CDR3 in DNA: TGTGCCAGCAGCTTCGAACAGGGCTCTAATGAAAAACTGTTTTTT. Protein: CASSFEQGSNEKLFF.

The chain combines TRBV6-5 with TRBJ2-3; 7 bases are shared with TRBD2. This CDR3 has 13 amino acids. In germline, CDR1 is MNHEY, CDR2 SVGAGI. The J segment lost 5 bases and the V segment lost 7 bases, leaving 6 bases of the junction unmatched. CDR3 bases: TGTGCCAGCACCAGGACTAGGGGAGATACGCAGTATTTT. Translated: CASTRTRGDTQYF.

The chain recombines TRBV25-1 with TRBJ1-6; 8 bases fit TRBD1. V gave up 2 bases and J gave up 1 base; unmatched junction bases: 4. The CDR3 is 17 residues long. CDR1 is MGHDK and CDR2 is SYGVNS in the germline V gene. CDR3 sequence: CASSEGQGGSYNSPLHF. For the CDR3, the DNA is TGTGCCAGCAGTGAAGGACAGGGAGGATCCTATAATTCACCCCTCCACTTT.

This clone has a count of ten or more. This chain links TRBV11-2 with TRBJ2-7; 9 positions agree with TRBD1. The trim removed 4 bases at V and 2 bases at J, leaving 3 bases unmatched. The germline V gene encodes CDR1 SGHAT and CDR2 FQNNGV. The CDR3 has 14 residues. This chain's CDR3 is CASSSRDRAYEQYF. CDR3 DNA: TGTGCCAGCAGCTCCCGGGACAGGGCCTACGAGCAGTACTTC.

The J gene is TRBJ1-2, the V gene TRBV5-6; 9 bases map to TRBD1. Trimming took 0 bases from V and 8 from J; bases not matched to a gene: 5. This CDR3 comprises 14 residues. The V gene's germline CDR1 is SGHDT and CDR2 YYEEEE. As DNA, the CDR3 is TGTGCCAGCAGCTTGGAACAGGGGGCTCCCGGCTACACCTTC. Its protein product is CASSLEQGAPGYTF.

V gene TRBV6-6 combines with J gene TRBJ2-1; 11 bases match TRBD2. With V trimmed by 10 bases and J by 3 bases, 2 bases remained unmatched. The germline V gene encodes CDR1 MNHNY and CDR2 SVGAGI (reference sequence). This CDR3 is 13 amino acids long. The CDR3 reads CATTSGGYNEQFF. In DNA form, the CDR3 reads TGTGCCACTACTAGCGGGGGCTACAATGAGCAGTTCTTC.

The chain uses TRBV19 and TRBJ2-2, with 11 bases aligning to TRBD1. From germline, CDR1 is LNHDA and CDR2 SQIVND (reference sequence). V was pared by 7 bases and J by 3 bases, with 1 base of the junction left unmatched. This CDR3 has 14 amino acids. DNA of the CDR3: TGTGCCAGTAAGGGACAGGGGGACACCGGGGAGCTGTTTTTT. Its translation: CASKGQGDTGELFF. The full variable domain, completed using reference TRBV19 and TRBJ2-2, is DGGITQSPKYLFRKEGQNVTLSCEQNLNHDAMYWYRQDPGQGLRLIYYSQIVNDFQKGDIAEGYSVSREKKESFPLTVTSAQKNPTAFYLCASKGQGDTGELFFGEGSRLTVL.

The chain couples TRBV6-5 to TRBJ1-2; TRBD1 is a possible D gene (6 bases). The CDR3 spans 13 residues. Germline CDR1 MNHEY, CDR2 SVGAGI. Trimming removed 4 bases from V and 7 bases from J, with 13 bases in between. This chain's CDR3 is CASSLTGMSGYTF. As DNA, the CDR3 is TGTGCCAGCAGTTTAACAGGGATGAGTGGCTACACCTTC.

V is TRBV7-9 and J is TRBJ2-1, with D unresolved. V dropped 5 bases and J dropped 3 bases, with 17 bases sitting between them. Germline CDR1 and CDR2: SEHNR and FQNEAQ (reference sequence). The CDR3 loop spans 16 amino acids. The CDR3 DNA reads TGTGCCAGCAGCCTGACTGGCCCCTCTTACTACAATGAGCAGTTCTTC. This translates into CASSLTGPSYYNEQFF.

The genes are TRBV19 and TRBJ1-2; D is possibly TRBD1 (6 bases). CDR3 length equals 15 residues. Trimming stripped 2 bases from V and 4 bases from J, with 14 bases between. Germline values: CDR1 LNHDA, CDR2 SQIVND (reference sequence). In DNA form, the CDR3 reads TGTGCCAGTAGTATATTGGGGGCAGATAGCTATGGCTACACCTTC. The encoded protein is CASSILGADSYGYTF.

This clone was detected only a few times. J is TRBJ1-1 and V is TRBV2; 8 bases align to TRBD1. The CDR3 is 13 amino acids. V lost 5 bases and J lost 6; bases outside the gene matches: 5. CDR1 is SNHLY and CDR2 is FYNNEI in the germline V gene. CDR3 coding DNA: TGTGCCAGCAGTCTCCAGGGGGCAGCTGAAGCTTTCTTT. As protein: CASSLQGAAEAFF.

The genes are TRBV12-3 or TRBV12-4 and TRBJ1-5; maybe TRBD1 (5 bases). The CDR3 totals 13 residues. V lost 3 bases and J 6 bases, leaving 9 bases between the germline ends. CDR3 nucleotides: TGTGCCAGCAGTTTTACAGGTTCTCAGCCCCAGCATTTT. Protein sequence: CASSFTGSQPQHF.

The chain has TRBV6-5 and TRBJ1-2; D is possibly TRBD1 (6 bases). Trimming took 7 bases from V and 6 from J, leaving 18 bases between them. The CDR3 is 14 amino acids. In germline, CDR1 is MNHEY, CDR2 SVGAGI. The CDR3 DNA reads as TGTGCCAGCATCCAGGGGCCTGGTAGGGATGGCTACACCTTC. Translation: CASIQGPGRDGYTF.